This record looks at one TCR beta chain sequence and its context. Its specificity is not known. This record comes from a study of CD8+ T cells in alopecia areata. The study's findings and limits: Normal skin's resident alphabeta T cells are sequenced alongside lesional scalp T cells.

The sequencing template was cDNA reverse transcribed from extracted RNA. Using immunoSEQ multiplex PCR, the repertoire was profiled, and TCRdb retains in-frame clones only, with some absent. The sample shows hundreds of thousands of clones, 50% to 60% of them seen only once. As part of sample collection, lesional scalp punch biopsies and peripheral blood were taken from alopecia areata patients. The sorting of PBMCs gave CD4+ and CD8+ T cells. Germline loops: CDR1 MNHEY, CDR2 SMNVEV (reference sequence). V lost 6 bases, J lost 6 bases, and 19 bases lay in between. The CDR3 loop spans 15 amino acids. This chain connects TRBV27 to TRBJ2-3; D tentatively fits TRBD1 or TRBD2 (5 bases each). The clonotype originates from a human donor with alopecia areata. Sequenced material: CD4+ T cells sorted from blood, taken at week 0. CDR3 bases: TGTGCCAGCAGCGGGGACCCCCCTCTAGGTGATACGCAGTATTTT. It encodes CASSGDPPLGDTQYF.